This T cell receptor (beta chain) was identified during a study of T cells after yellow fever vaccination. Trimming removed 6 bases at V and 4 bases at J, with 15 bases between. The CDR3 has 15 amino acids. Comment on this clonotype: The antigen remains unidentified.

General study results and limits: Post-booster samples contained most primary-vaccination clones (around 96% CD4, about 87% CD8).

In TCRdb, the 5' RACE reads were re-called with MiXCR into one record per CDR3 protein. Of fewer than 350,000 distinct CDR3 sequences in the sample, roughly 8.7% were seen once. This chain connects TRBV12-3 or TRBV12-4 to TRBJ1-4; D possibly corresponds to TRBD1 (5 bases). The sequencing used PBMCs, collected on the day of the first yellow fever vaccination. The TCR was taken from a man aged 18 to 30 who received the YFV17D yellow fever vaccine. This chain's CDR3 is CASRNSGGDNEKLFF. The CDR3 DNA is TGTGCCAGCAGAAATAGTGGGGGAGATAATGAAAAACTGTTTTTT.